These T cell receptor beta chains were read from a single sample in a study of PD-L1 blockade in urothelial cancer. The protocol was immunoSEQ multiplex PCR, while the TCRdb copy is restricted to in-frame clones and leaves out a portion. Found here are 90,000 to 120,000 clones, 91% of them singletons; the top ten hold roughly 0.93%. Sequenced material: PBMCs, taken around atezolizumab (anti-PD-L1) treatment. The receptors stem from a woman aged 80 or over with urothelial cancer. CDR3s leave out the opening cysteine and the closing phenylalanine or tryptophan. Fields, in order: D gene, V gene, CDR3 protein. A D gene is named only where the DNA matches it firmly.

d_call: .; v_call: TRBV14; cdr3_aa: ASSQVGKGRTEAF
d_call: TRBD2; v_call: TRBV6-1; cdr3_aa: ASSAKTSVGEQF
d_call: .; v_call: TRBV9; cdr3_aa: ASSVGERPIYNEQF
d_call: TRBD2; v_call: TRBV2; cdr3_aa: ASTQGLAGPYEQY
d_call: .; v_call: TRBV28; cdr3_aa: ASSFSLFYEQY
d_call: TRBD1; v_call: TRBV10-2; cdr3_aa: ASSALRTGAYGYT
d_call: .; v_call: TRBV6-1; cdr3_aa: ASSEGVSKETQY
d_call: .; v_call: TRBV7-3; cdr3_aa: ASSLKGDSSGYNEQF
d_call: .; v_call: TRBV5-4; cdr3_aa: ASSLTLIGPEAF
d_call: TRBD2; v_call: TRBV30; cdr3_aa: AWSDGLAIYEQY
d_call: TRBD2; v_call: TRBV28; cdr3_aa: ASSGPQRDSTDTQY